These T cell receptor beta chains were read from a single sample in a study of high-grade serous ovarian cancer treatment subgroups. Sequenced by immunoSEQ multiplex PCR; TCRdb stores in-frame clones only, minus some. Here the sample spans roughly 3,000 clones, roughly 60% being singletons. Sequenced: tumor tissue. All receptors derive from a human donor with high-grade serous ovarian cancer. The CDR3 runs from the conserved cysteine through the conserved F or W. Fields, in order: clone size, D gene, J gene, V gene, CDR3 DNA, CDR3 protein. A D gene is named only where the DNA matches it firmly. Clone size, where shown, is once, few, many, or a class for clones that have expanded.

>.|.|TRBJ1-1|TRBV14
TGTGCCAGCAGCCCCAGGCTGTTAAAGAGGCAAGCTTTCTTT
CASSPRLLKRQAFF
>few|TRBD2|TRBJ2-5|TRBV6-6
TGTGCCAGCAGACCCCTACTAGCGGTTCAAGAGACCCAGTACTTC
CASRPLLAVQETQYF
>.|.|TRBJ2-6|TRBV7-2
TGTGCCAGCAGCCCCAGGGGGGTCTCTGGGGCCAACGTCCTGACTTTC
CASSPRGVSGANVLTF
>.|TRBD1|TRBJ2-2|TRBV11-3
TGTGCCAGCACCCAGGGGGCCGGGGAGCTGTTTTTT
CASTQGAGELFF
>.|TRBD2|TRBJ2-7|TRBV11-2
TGTGCCAGCAGCTTAAGCGGGGGTGGGTCCTACGAGCAGTACTTC
CASSLSGGGSYEQYF
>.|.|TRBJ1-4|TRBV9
TGTGCCAGCAGCGTACGCGGTCTGATGGGTGAAAAACTGTTTTTT
CASSVRGLMGEKLFF
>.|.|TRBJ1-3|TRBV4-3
TGCGCCAGCAGCCCGAGGGAGTTCGGGTCAGGTGGAAACACCATATATTTT
CASSPREFGSGGNTIYF
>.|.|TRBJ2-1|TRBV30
TGTGCCTGGACAGGACCCTCCTACAATGAGCAGTTCTTC
CAWTGPSYNEQFF
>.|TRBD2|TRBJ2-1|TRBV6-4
TGTGCCAGCAGTGAGTCGGGACTAGCGGGTACTACGGGTGAGCAGTTCTTC
CASSESGLAGTTGEQFF
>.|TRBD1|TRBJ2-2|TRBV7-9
TGTGCCAGCAGCAATACAGGGGTCGGGGAGCTGTTTTTT
CASSNTGVGELFF
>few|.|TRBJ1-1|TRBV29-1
TGCAGCGTTGGCGGTGGTACTGAAGCTTTCTTT
CSVGGGTEAFF
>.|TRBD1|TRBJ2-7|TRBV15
TGTGCCACCAGCAGTCCTGGGGGGACAGGGTCCTACGAGCAGTACTTC
CATSSPGGTGSYEQYF
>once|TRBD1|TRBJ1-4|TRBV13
TGTGCCAGCAGTCAACAGGGGGGTGGTGAAAAACTGTTTTTT
CASSQQGGGEKLFF
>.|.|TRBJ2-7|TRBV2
TGTGCCAGCAGTAGGGGTTCCATGTACGAGCAGTACTTC
CASSRGSMYEQYF
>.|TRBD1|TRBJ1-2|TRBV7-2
TGTGCCAGCAGCTACGGGACAGTCTATGGCTACACCTTC
CASSYGTVYGYTF
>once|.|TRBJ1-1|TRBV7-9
TGTGCCAGCAGCTTAGGAGGGATGAACACTGAAGCTTTCTTT
CASSLGGMNTEAFF
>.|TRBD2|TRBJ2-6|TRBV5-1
TGCGCCAGCAGCTTTGGACTAGCGGGACCAAGCTCTGGGGCCAACGTCCTGACTTTC
CASSFGLAGPSSGANVLTF
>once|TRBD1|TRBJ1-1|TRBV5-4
TGTGCCAGCAGCCCGGGCCGAAGGCAGGGGGCCGGGACTGAAGCTTTCTTT
CASSPGRRQGAGTEAFF
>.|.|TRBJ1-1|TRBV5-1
TGCGCCAGCAGCTTGGATAGGTGGGCAGCCTTGTCCATGAACACTGAAGCTTTCTTT
CASSLDRWAALSMNTEAFF
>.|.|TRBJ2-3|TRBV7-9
TGTGCCAGCAGCACCACAGATACGCAGTATTTT
CASSTTDTQYF
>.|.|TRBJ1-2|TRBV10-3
TGTGCCATCAGTGATTCCGACAGCTATGGCTACACCTTC
CAISDSDSYGYTF
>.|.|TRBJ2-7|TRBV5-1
TGCGCCAGCAGCACGGGGGACATCTCCTACGAGCAGTACTTC
CASSTGDISYEQYF
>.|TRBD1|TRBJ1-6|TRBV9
TGTGCCAGCAGCGTAGGGGACAGTGGAGCTTCACCCCTCCACTTT
CASSVGDSGASPLHF
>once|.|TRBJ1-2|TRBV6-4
TGTGCCAGCAGTGACCCGGCCGGGGATAGCTATGGCTACACCTTC
CASSDPAGDSYGYTF
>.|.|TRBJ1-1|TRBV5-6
TGTGCCAGCAGCAACCCAGGAAACACTGAAGCTTTCTTT
CASSNPGNTEAFF
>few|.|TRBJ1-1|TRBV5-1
TGCGCCAGCAGCCTCGGACTTTTTACGTTGGACACTGAAGCTTTCTTT
CASSLGLFTLDTEAFF
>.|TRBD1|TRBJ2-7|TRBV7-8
TGTGCCAGCAGCCGCGGACAGGGGGTCGAGCAGTACTTC
CASSRGQGVEQYF
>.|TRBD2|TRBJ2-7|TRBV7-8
TGTGCCAGCAGCTTGCGACTAGCGGGAACCTACGAGCAGTACTTC
CASSLRLAGTYEQYF
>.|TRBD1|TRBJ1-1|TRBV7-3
TGTGCCAGCAGCTTAGATGGTGGACAGGGTAACACTGAAGCTTTCTTT
CASSLDGGQGNTEAFF
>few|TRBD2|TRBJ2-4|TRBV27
TGTGCCAGCAGTCATGGGGGGGGTAAAAACATTCAGTACTTC
CASSHGGGKNIQYF
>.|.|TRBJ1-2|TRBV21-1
TGTGCCAGCAGCCAGGAAATAATGGACAGCCGGGACTATGGCTACACCTTC
CASSQEIMDSRDYGYTF
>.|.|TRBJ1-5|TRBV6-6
TGTGCCAGCAGTCAAACACTGGGTCAGCCCCAGCATTTT
CASSQTLGQPQHF
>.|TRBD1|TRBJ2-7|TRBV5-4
TGTGCCAGCAGCGTACAGGGGACGGCCTACGAGCAGTACTTC
CASSVQGTAYEQYF
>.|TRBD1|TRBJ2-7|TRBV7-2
TGTGCCAGCAGCGCCACAGGGGGCGCGAGGAACGAGCAGTACTTC
CASSATGGARNEQYF
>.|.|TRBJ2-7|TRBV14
TGTGCCAGCAGCCCTGTCCTCGACGAGCAGTACTTC
CASSPVLDEQYF
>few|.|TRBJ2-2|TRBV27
TGTGCCAGCAGTCCCGGGCTAGCGATAGGGGAGCTGTTTTTT
CASSPGLAIGELFF
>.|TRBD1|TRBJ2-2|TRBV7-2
TGTGCCAGCAGCCTTACCCTGGACAGGCTCAACACCGGGGAGCTGTTTTTT
CASSLTLDRLNTGELFF
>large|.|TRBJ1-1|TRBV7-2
TGTGCCAGCAGCATAATTGGCGGCGGAACTGAAGCTTTCTTT
CASSIIGGGTEAFF
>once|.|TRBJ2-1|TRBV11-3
TGTGCCAGCAGCTTAGAGGGGGCTACGGGGAATGAGCAGTTCTTC
CASSLEGATGNEQFF
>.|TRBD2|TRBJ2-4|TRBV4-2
TGTGCCAGCAGCCAAGGGGGGGTACAGCCCGGGACTAGCGGAGCCATTCAGTACTTC
CASSQGGVQPGTSGAIQYF